Shown below are 16 T cell receptor beta chains from a single sample sequenced in a study of shared clonotypes between healthy human individuals. Repertoires were generated with immunoSEQ multiplex PCR, while TCRdb's copy carries only in-frame clones and drops some. The table includes about 980,000 clones, over 75% detected once. Sequencing was carried out using memory CD4+ T cells sorted from blood. Documented subset: CD45RA-negative fraction. The receptors stem from a man younger than 30 in good health.

The chain employs TRBV6-5 and TRBJ2-3; D gene ambiguous. V lost 7 bases and J lost 12, with 14 bases in between. The germline CDR1 and CDR2 sequences are MNHEY and SVGAGI. CDR3 size: 11 residues. The CDR3 DNA is TGTGCCAGCACCCTAGGGCTCAGACAGTATTTT. Its translation is CASTLGLRQYF.

The chain couples TRBV19 to TRBJ1-5, with D uncertain. The CDR3 runs to 15 residues. Germline lookup yields CDR1 LNHDA and CDR2 SQIVND (reference sequence). The V gene lost 6 bases and the J gene lost 0 bases, with 12 bases spanning the gap. The CDR3, as DNA: TGTGCCAGTAGAATTTGGCTCACTAGCAATCAGCCCCAGCATTTT. Protein sequence: CASRIWLTSNQPQHF. The full variable domain, its missing parts supplied by reference TRBV19 and TRBJ1-5, is DGGITQSPKYLFRKEGQNVTLSCEQNLNHDAMYWYRQDPGQGLRLIYYSQIVNDFQKGDIAEGYSVSREKKESFPLTVTSAQKNPTAFYLCASRIWLTSNQPQHFGDGTRLSIL.

V is TRBV4-1 and J is TRBJ2-1; the match to TRBD1 covers 9 bases. The CDR3 loop spans 16 amino acids. Trimming at V came to 3 bases and at J to 7 bases, leaving 10 bases not matched to a gene. The germline gives CDR1 MGHRA, CDR2 YSYEKL. The CDR3 reads CASSQPGQGSSNEQFF. The DNA for the CDR3 is TGCGCCAGCAGCCAGCCCGGACAGGGGTCCTCGAATGAGCAGTTCTTC.

This clone was observed a handful of times. The chain combines TRBV5-1 with TRBJ1-6; 9 bases are a match to TRBD1. Germline values: CDR1 SGHRS, CDR2 YFSETQ. The length of the CDR3 is 14 residues. V lost 4 bases and J lost 13; bases outside the gene matches: 9. Here the CDR3 reads CASSTGTGRSPLHF. CDR3 bases: TGCGCCAGCAGCACCGGGACAGGGCGTTCTCCCCTCCACTTT.

V usage is TRBV28 and J usage is TRBJ2-3, with D possibly being TRBD1 (5 bases). This CDR3 contains 14 residues. V was trimmed by 6 bases and J by 0 bases, leaving 10 bases between them. Per the germline V gene, CDR1 is MDHEN and CDR2 is SYDVKM. This CDR3 reads CASRTPGSTDTQYF. In DNA, the CDR3 is TGTGCCAGCAGAACCCCAGGGAGCACAGATACGCAGTATTTT.

The table lists this clone with a count of one. V usage is TRBV18 and J usage is TRBJ2-3, with 13 bases aligning to TRBD2. Trimming took 4 bases from V and 0 from J; bases not matched to a gene: 10. The CDR3 is 19 amino acids. CDR1 is KGHSH and CDR2 is LQKENI in the germline V gene. The CDR3 DNA is TGTGCCAGCTCACACAGACTAGCGGGAGGTACCCTAAGCACAGATACGCAGTATTTT. It yields the protein CASSHRLAGGTLSTDTQYF.

Remarks on this clone: The sample contains more than one DNA sequence encoding this CDR3. This rearrangement joins TRBV4-3 to TRBJ1-4, with TRBD1 identical over 10 bases. The V and J ends lost 1 base and 8 bases, in that order; junction bases with no gene match: 4. Germline-derived CDR1 and CDR2 are LGHNA and YSLEER. The CDR3 extends over 15 amino acids. CDR3 sequence: CASSQGDRGGEKLFF. The CDR3 DNA sequence: TGCGCCAGCAGCCAAGGGGACAGGGGAGGCGAAAAACTGTTTTTT.

This rearrangement joins TRBV11-2 to TRBJ2-5; 11 bases agree with TRBD1. Unmatched junction bases numbered 7, after V lost 5 bases and J lost 5 bases. This CDR3 contains 15 residues. Germline-derived CDR1 and CDR2 are SGHAT and FQNNGV. Here the CDR3 reads CASSPGQGALETQYF. In DNA, the CDR3 is TGTGCCAGCAGCCCCGGACAGGGGGCTTTGGAGACCCAGTACTTC.

The chain couples TRBV11-2 to TRBJ1-6, with D perhaps TRBD1 (5 bases). Per germline, CDR1 SGHAT and CDR2 FQNNGV. Trimming pared 2 bases from V and 9 bases from J, leaving 17 bases between. The CDR3 contains 16 residues. The CDR3, as DNA: TGTGCCAGCAGCTTAACCGGGACGGTCCCTGGTTCACCCCTCCACTTT. This encodes CASSLTGTVPGSPLHF.

The chain is built from TRBV29-1 and TRBJ2-1; TRBD1 is a possible D gene (6 bases). The CDR3 length is 12 residues. Trimming cost V 2 bases and J 8 bases, with 10 bases left between them. The V gene's germline CDR1 is SQVTM and CDR2 ANQGSEA. The CDR3 here is CSVEWGPDEQFF. CDR3 DNA sequence: TGCAGCGTTGAATGGGGGCCCGATGAGCAGTTCTTC.

As regards this clone: Compared with germline, one end of the junction differs, possibly owing to a read error. The chain has TRBV6-5 and TRBJ1-6; D unclear. The CDR3 spans 16 residues. The germline gives CDR1 MNHEY, CDR2 SVGAGI. The CDR3 DNA sequence: TGTGCCAGCAGGTACTCCCGCACCGAACGCAATTCACCCCTCCACTTT. Translating gives CASRYSRTERNSPLHF.

This chain connects TRBV7-2 to TRBJ2-5; D gene unclear. Germline CDR1 SGHTA, CDR2 FQGNSA. V lost 5 bases and J 2 bases, leaving 12 bases between the germline ends. This CDR3 has 14 amino acids. CDR3 in DNA: TGTGCCAGCAGCCGCAAAGTTGGACAAGAGACCCAGTACTTC. Translated, it gives CASSRKVGQETQYF.

This clone was detected ten times or more. The chain has TRBV10-2 and TRBJ2-7; 12 positions agree with TRBD2. There are 16 residues in the CDR3. V gave up 5 bases and J gave up 2 bases; unmatched junction bases: 7. CDR1 is WSHSY, CDR2 SAAADI, per germline. CDR3 bases: TGCGCCAGCAGTAGAGGGGCTAGCGGGAGGGCCTACGAGCAGTACTTC. Translating gives CASSRGASGRAYEQYF.

The chain has TRBV10-3 and TRBJ1-4; D is perhaps TRBD1 (5 bases). The germline gives CDR1 ENHRY, CDR2 SYGVKD. Trimming shortened V by 6 bases and J by 8 bases, and 13 bases separated the two germline ends. CDR3 length: 13 residues. CDR3 amino acids: CAIRGTRGEKLFF. CDR3 coding DNA: TGTGCCATCAGGGGGACCCGAGGGGAAAAACTGTTTTTT.

The chain is built from TRBV7-2 and TRBJ2-7; 9 positions agree with TRBD2. The V segment lost 1 base and the J segment 1 base; nucleotides outside the gene matches: 2. The CDR3 loop spans 15 amino acids. Germline lookup yields CDR1 SGHTA and CDR2 FQGNSA. For the CDR3, the DNA is TGTGCCAGCAGCTTAGGGACTAGCGTTTCCTACGAGCAGTACTTC. Its translation is CASSLGTSVSYEQYF.

This chain connects TRBV2 to TRBJ2-7, with a possible D match to TRBD1 (6 bases). This CDR3 contains 12 residues. Germline loops: CDR1 SNHLY, CDR2 FYNNEI. Trimming removed 7 bases from V and 3 bases from J, with 10 bases in between. Here the CDR3 reads CASTATGYEQYF. CDR3 coding DNA: TGTGCCAGCACTGCGACAGGCTACGAGCAGTACTTC.